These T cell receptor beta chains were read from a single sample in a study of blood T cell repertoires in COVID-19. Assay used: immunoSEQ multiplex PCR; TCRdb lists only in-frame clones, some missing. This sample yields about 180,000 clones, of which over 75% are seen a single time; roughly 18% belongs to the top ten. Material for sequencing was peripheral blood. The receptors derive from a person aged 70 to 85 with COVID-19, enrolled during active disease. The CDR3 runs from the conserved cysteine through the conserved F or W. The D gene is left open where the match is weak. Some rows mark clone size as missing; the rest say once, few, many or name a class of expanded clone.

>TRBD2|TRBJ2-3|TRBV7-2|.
TGTGCCAGCAGCTTAGGTCTAGCGGGGAGAAGCACAGATACGCAGTATTTT
CASSLGLAGRSTDTQYF
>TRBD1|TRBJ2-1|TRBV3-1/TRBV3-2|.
TGTGCCAGCAGCCTGGGACAGCTTTTACACAATGAGCAGTTCTTC
CASSLGQLLHNEQFF
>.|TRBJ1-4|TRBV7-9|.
TGTGCCAGCAGCTTACGAGGCAGCATTTCTGAAAAACTGTTTTTT
CASSLRGSISEKLFF
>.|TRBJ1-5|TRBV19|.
TGTGCCGTCGGGACACTCAATCAGCCCCAGCATTTT
CAVGTLNQPQHF
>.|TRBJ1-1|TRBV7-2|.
TGTGCCAGCAGCTTATACGGGAACACTGAAGCTTTCTTT
CASSLYGNTEAFF
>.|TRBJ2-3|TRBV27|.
TGTGCCAGCAGTTCCCAATCGACAGGCCCGTTGGGTACGCAGTATTTT
CASSSQSTGPLGTQYF
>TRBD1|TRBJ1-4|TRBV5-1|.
TGCGCCAGCAGCCTCAGGGGGGCTTATGAAAAACTGTTTTTT
CASSLRGAYEKLFF
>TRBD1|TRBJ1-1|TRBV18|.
TGTGCCAGCTCACAATCGGACAGGACGGACACTGAAGCTTTCTTT
CASSQSDRTDTEAFF
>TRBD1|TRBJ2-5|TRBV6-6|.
TGTGCCAGCAGAACCCCATCCGACAGGGGGCGTGAGACCCAGTACTTC
CASRTPSDRGRETQYF
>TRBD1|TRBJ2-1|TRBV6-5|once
TGTGCCAGCAGCATGGACAGGGAAGGTAATGAGCAGTTCTTC
CASSMDREGNEQFF
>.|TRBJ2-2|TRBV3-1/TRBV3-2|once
TGTGCCAGCAGCCAATGGACAGATTTTAACGGGGAGCTGTTTTTT
CASSQWTDFNGELFF
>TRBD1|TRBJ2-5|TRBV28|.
TGTGCCAGCCGAACCCGGGACAGGGACCAAGAGACCCAGTACTTC
CASRTRDRDQETQYF
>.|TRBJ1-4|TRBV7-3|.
TGTGCCAGAGAGACTGGCAGCGAAAAACTGTTTTTT
CARETGSEKLFF
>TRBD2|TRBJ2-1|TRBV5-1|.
TGCGCCAGCAGCTTGTGGGATCTAGCGGGAGTTATCTACAATGAGCAGTTCTTC
CASSLWDLAGVIYNEQFF
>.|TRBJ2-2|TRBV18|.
TGTGCCAGCTCACCCTACCTAGCGCAAAACACCGGGGAGCTGTTTTTT
CASSPYLAQNTGELFF
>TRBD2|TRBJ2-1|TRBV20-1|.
TGCAGTGCTAGTGCAGGGACTAGCCGGAATGAGCAGTTCTTC
CSASAGTSRNEQFF
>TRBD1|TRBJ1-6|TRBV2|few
TGTGCCAGCAGCCTACGACAGGGGGAGACCTCACCCCTCCACTTT
CASSLRQGETSPLHF
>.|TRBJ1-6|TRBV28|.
TGTGCCAGCAGTTCTCGGCAGGATTCACCCCTCCACTTT
CASSSRQDSPLHF
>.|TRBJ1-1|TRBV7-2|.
TGTGCCAGCGGGGAGGGGCCGAACACTGAAGCTTTCTTT
CASGEGPNTEAFF
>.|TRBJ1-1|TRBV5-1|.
TGCGCCAGCAGCTCAGGGTTGATGAACACTGAAGCTTTCTTT
CASSSGLMNTEAFF
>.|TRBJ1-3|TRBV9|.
TGTGCCAGCAGCGCCGGGAGAGGAAACACCATATATTTT
CASSAGRGNTIYF
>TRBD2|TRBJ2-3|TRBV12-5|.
TGTGCTAGTGGTTTCTCAACCCACCTCGGGGGGGTGTACACAGATACGCAGTATTTT
CASGFSTHLGGVYTDTQYF
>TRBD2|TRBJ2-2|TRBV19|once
TGTGCCAGTAAACTTCGCGGGAGGGCCACCACCGGGGAGCTGTTTTTT
CASKLRGRATTGELFF
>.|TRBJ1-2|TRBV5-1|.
TGCGCCAGCAGCTTCGGGGGGCAGGTTGTTGGCTACACCTTC
CASSFGGQVVGYTF
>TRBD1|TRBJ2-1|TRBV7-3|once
TGTGCCAGCAGCTTCCGACAGGGGGCTTATGAGCAGTTCTTC
CASSFRQGAYEQFF
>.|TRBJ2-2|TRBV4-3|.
TGCGCCAGCAGCCAAGAGGTCGGGGGAGCCGGGGAGCTGTTTTTT
CASSQEVGGAGELFF
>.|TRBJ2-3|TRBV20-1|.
TGCAGTGCTGCATCGGCAGATACGCAGTATTTT
CSAASADTQYF
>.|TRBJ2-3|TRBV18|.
TGTGCCAGCTCACCCGCCGGGACTTCACAGTATTTT
CASSPAGTSQYF